The next 8 T cell receptor beta chains were all read from a single sample in a study of blood T cell repertoires in COVID-19. Repertoires were generated with immunoSEQ multiplex PCR, while TCRdb's copy carries only in-frame clones and drops some. The sample includes about 130,000 clones, about 80% of them seen just once. The sequenced material came from peripheral blood. The source is a human donor in a cohort sampled during active COVID-19.

The rearrangement links TRBV5-1 to TRBJ1-2; TRBD1 aligns across 11 bases. V lost 6 bases, J lost 8 bases, and 12 bases stayed unmatched. Looked up from germline, CDR1 is SGHRS and CDR2 is YFSETQ. CDR3 length equals 15 residues. The CDR3 nucleotides are TGCGCCAGCACCCGGACAGGGGGCGCTTCGAGAGGCTACACCTTC. Residues: CASTRTGGASRGYTF.

There are a few counts of this clone. The CDR3: CARRTGTLHYEQYF. DNA for the CDR3: TGTGCCAGGAGGACAGGCACTCTACATTACGAGCAGTACTTC. V is TRBV2 and J is TRBJ2-7; TRBD1 aligns across 7 bases. V trimming: 9 bases; J trimming: 4 bases; junction bases outside the gene matches: 12. Germline CDR1 is SNHLY and CDR2 is FYNNEI. This CDR3 has 14 amino acids.

The chain employs TRBV3-1 (or the pseudogene TRBV3-2) and TRBJ2-7; 13 positions agree with TRBD2. Germline loops: CDR1 LGHDT, CDR2 YNNKEL (reference sequence). V trimming: 1 base; J trimming: 7 bases; junction bases outside the gene matches: 4. The CDR3 is made up of 15 amino acids. The CDR3 bases are TGTGCCAGCAGCCAAGCTACTAGCGGGGGGGGAGAGCAGTACTTC. Its protein is CASSQATSGGGEQYF.

The chain combines TRBV13 with TRBJ1-4; 8 nucleotides align to TRBD1. V gave up 5 bases and J gave up 5 bases; unmatched junction bases: 4. This CDR3 is 14 amino acids long. In germline, CDR1 is PRHDT, CDR2 FYEKMQ (reference sequence). Written as DNA, the CDR3 is TGTGCCAGCAGCCAGGACAGGGAGAATGAAAAACTGTTTTTT. Its translation is CASSQDRENEKLFF.

The chain is built from TRBV7-6 and TRBJ2-5; tentative D call: TRBD1 (6 bases). Germline V CDR1 and CDR2: SGHVS, FNYEAQ. This CDR3 has 16 residues. The V gene lost 1 base and the J gene lost 2 bases, with 14 bases spanning the gap. DNA for the CDR3: TGTGCCAGCAGCTTAGAATACGGACAGCGGCAAGAGACCCAGTACTTC. It specifies CASSLEYGQRQETQYF.

The chain combines TRBV9 with TRBJ1-2; 8 bases line up with TRBD1. Germline-derived CDR1 and CDR2 are SGDLS and YYNGEE. J gave up 0 bases and V 4 bases, and 8 bases lay outside the gene matches. The CDR3 has 16 residues. CDR3 bases: TGTGCCAGCAGCCCCGCCCTGGGACAGGCTAACTATGGCTACACCTTC. Translated: CASSPALGQANYGYTF.

The chain employs TRBV2 and TRBJ2-7; D remains ambiguous. The CDR3 is 10 amino acids. The V end lost 8 bases, the J end lost 4 bases, and 6 bases lay between the germline ends. Germline lookup yields CDR1 SNHLY and CDR2 FYNNEI. The DNA of the CDR3 is TGTGCCAGCGCGCTGTACGAGCAGTACTTC. It specifies CASALYEQYF.

The chain combines TRBV30 with TRBJ2-3; D unresolved. V gave up 0 bases and J gave up 2 bases, with 12 bases separating them. The CDR3 runs 15 residues. CDR1 is GTSNPN, CDR2 SVGIG, per germline (reference sequence). The CDR3 loop reads CAWSVPSLPTDTQYF. The CDR3 DNA is TGTGCCTGGAGTGTACCGAGCCTTCCCACAGATACGCAGTATTTT.